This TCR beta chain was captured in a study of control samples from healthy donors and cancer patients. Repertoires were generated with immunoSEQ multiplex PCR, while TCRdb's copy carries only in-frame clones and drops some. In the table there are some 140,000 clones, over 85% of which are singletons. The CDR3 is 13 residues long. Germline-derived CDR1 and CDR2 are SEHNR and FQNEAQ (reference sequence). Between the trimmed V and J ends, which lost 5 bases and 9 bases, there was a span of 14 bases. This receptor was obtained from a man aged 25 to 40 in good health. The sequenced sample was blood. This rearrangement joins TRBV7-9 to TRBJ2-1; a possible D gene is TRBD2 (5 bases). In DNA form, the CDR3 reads TGTGCCAGCAGCCCGTGGGATGAGGGTGAGCAGTTCTTC. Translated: CASSPWDEGEQFF.